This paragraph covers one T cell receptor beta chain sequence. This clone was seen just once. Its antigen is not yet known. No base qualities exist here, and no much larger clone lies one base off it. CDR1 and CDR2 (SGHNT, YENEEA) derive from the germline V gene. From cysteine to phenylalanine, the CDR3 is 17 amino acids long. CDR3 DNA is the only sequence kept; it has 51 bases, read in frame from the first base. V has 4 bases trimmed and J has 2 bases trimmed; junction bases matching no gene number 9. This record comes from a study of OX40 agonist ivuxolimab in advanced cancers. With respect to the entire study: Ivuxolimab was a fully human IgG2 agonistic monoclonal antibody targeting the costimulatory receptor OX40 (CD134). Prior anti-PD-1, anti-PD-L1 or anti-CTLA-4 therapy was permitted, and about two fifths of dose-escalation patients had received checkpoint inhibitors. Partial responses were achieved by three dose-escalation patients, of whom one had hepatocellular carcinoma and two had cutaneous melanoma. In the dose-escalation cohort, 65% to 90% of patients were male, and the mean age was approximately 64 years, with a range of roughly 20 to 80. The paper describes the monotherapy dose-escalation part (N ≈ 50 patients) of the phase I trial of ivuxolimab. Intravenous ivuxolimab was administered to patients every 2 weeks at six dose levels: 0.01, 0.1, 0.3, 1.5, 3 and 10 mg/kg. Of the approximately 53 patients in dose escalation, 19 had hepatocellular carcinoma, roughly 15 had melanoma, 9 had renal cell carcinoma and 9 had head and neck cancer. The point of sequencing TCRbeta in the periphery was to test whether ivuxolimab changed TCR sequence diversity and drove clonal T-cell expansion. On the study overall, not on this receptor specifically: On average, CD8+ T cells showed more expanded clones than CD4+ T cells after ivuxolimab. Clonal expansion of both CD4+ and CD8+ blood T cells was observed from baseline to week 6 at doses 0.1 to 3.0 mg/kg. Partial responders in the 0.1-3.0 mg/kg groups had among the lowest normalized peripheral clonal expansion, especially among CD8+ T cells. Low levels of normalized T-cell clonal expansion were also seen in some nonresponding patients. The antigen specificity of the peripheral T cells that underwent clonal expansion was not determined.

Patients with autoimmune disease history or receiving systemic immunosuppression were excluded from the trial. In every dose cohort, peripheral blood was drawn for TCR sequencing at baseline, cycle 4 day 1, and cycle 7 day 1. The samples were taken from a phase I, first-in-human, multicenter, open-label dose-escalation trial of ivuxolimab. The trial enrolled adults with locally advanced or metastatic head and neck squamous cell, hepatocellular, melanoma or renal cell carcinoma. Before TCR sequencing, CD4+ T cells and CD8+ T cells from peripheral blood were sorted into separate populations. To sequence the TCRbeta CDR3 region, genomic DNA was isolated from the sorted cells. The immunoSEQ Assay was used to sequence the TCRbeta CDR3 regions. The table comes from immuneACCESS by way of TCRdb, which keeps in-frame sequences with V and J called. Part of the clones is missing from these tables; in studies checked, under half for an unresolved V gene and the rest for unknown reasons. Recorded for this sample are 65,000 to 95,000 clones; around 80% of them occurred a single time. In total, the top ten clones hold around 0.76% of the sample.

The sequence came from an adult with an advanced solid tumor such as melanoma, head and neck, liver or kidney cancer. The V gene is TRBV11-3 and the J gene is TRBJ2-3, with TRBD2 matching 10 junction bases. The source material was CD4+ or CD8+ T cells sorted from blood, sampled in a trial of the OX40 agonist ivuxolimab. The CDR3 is CASSSPRLAGDTDTQYF. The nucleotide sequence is TGTGCCAGCAGCTCTCCCCGCCTAGCGGGGGACACAGATACGCAGTATTTT.